This T cell receptor (beta chain) was obtained from a study of cytotoxic CD8 clonotypes in ibrutinib-treated CLL. About the study: Within the patient group, around twelve were relapsed/refractory and 15 treatment-naive, and around 17 were IGHV unmutated.

The data were produced by immunoSEQ multiplex PCR, yet TCRdb's version contains in-frame clones alone and is incomplete. The sample holds roughly 200,000 clones, roughly 77% seen once. The CDR3 extends over 13 amino acids. From germline, CDR1 is MDHEN and CDR2 SYDVKM. V dropped 7 bases and J dropped 7 bases, with 13 bases sitting between them. This clone was found a few times. This chain uses TRBV28 with TRBJ2-2, with a weak D call TRBD1 (5 bases). The clonotype was recovered from a human donor with chronic lymphocytic leukemia. The sample was PBMCs, taken after 12 months of ibrutinib treatment. CDR3 sequence reads: CASIGQGIGELFF. The CDR3 DNA sequence: TGTGCCAGCATAGGGCAGGGAATCGGGGAGCTGTTTTTT. The whole variable domain, filled in from reference TRBV28 and TRBJ2-2, reads DVKVTQSSRYLVKRTGEKVFLECVQDMDHENMFWYRQDPGLGLRLIYFSYDVKMKEKGDIPEGYSVSREKKERFSLILESASTNQTSMYLCASIGQGIGELFFGEGSRLTVL.